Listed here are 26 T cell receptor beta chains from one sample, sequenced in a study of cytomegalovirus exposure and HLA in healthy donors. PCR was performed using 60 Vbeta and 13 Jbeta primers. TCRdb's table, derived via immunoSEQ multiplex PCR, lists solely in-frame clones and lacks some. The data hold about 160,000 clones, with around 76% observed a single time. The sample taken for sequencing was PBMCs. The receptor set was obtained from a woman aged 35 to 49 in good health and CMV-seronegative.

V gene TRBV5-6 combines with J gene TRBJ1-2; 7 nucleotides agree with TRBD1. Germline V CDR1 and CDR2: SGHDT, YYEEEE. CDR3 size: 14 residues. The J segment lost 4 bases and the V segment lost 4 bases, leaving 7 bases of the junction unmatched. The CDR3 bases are TGTGCCAGCAGCCTGGACAGGTCGGGCTATGGCTACACCTTC. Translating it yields CASSLDRSGYGYTF.

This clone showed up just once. The CDR3 DNA follows: TGTGCCGGTAGACAGGGGGCGCGAACTGAAGCTTTCTTT. Translation gives CAGRQGARTEAFF. The chain couples TRBV30 to TRBJ1-1, with TRBD1 matching 10 bases. There are 13 residues in the CDR3. CDR1 GTSNPN and CDR2 SVGIG come from the germline V gene (reference sequence). The J segment lost 5 bases and the V segment lost 8 bases, leaving 8 bases of the junction unmatched.

This CDR3 reads CAWTPFMNTEAFF. In nucleotides, the CDR3 is TGTGCCTGGACCCCTTTTATGAACACTGAAGCTTTCTTT. V gene TRBV30 combines with J gene TRBJ1-1; no clear D. V shed 4 bases and J shed 0 bases, with 9 bases lying between them. The germline V gene encodes CDR1 GTSNPN and CDR2 SVGIG (reference sequence). The CDR3 runs to 13 residues.

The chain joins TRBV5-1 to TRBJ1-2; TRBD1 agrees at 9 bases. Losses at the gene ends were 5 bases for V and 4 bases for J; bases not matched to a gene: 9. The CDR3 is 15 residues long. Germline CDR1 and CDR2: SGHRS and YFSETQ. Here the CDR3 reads CASRDDGTGLYGYTF. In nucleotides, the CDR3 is TGCGCCAGCAGGGATGACGGGACAGGGCTCTATGGCTACACCTTC.

The CDR3, as DNA: TGTGCCAGCAGCTATCTTAGCGGGGAGATATCTGAGCAGTTCTTC. Amino acid sequence: CASSYLSGEISEQFF. The chain couples TRBV11-3 to TRBJ2-1; 8 nucleotides align to TRBD2. The CDR3 has 15 residues. Germline V gives CDR1 SGHNT, CDR2 YENEEA. The J segment lost 9 bases and the V segment lost 4 bases, leaving 11 bases of the junction unmatched.

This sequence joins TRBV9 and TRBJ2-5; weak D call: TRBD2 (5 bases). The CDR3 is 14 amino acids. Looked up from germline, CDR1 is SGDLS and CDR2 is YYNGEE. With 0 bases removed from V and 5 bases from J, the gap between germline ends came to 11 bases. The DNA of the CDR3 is TGTGCCAGCAGCGTAGATCTGAGGGTGGAGACCCAGTACTTC. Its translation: CASSVDLRVETQYF. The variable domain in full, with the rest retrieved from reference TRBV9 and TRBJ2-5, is DSGVTQTPKHLITATGQRVTLRCSPRSGDLSVYWYQQSLDQGLQFLIQYYNGEERAKGNILERFSAQQFPDLHSELNLSSLELGDSALYFCASSVDLRVETQYFGPGTRLLVL.

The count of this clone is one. This chain's CDR3 is CSDRIQETQYF. CDR3 DNA sequence: TGCAGTGACAGAATTCAAGAGACCCAGTACTTC. This chain connects TRBV20-1 to TRBJ2-5, with unresolved D. Trimming pared 7 bases from V and 2 bases from J, leaving 8 bases between. CDR1 and CDR2 (germline): DFQATT, SNEGSKA (reference sequence). The CDR3 totals 11 residues.

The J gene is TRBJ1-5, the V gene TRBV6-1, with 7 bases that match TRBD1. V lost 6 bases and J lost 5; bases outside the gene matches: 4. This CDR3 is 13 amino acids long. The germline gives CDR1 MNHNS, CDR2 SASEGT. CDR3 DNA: TGTGCCAGCAGAACAGGGGATGATCAGCCCCAGCATTTT. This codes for CASRTGDDQPQHF.

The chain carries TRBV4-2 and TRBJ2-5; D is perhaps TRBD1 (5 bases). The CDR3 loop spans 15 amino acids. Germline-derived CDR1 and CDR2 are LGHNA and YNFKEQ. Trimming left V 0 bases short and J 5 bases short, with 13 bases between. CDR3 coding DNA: TGTGCCAGCAGCCAAGAGGCAGGGTGGCGGGAGACCCAGTACTTC. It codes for CASSQEAGWRETQYF.

The CDR3 here is CASSETKSRTESYEQYF. The CDR3 DNA follows: TGTGCCAGCAGTGAAACTAAGTCGAGGACAGAATCCTACGAGCAGTACTTC. The gene calls are TRBV2 and TRBJ2-7, with TRBD1 as a possible D gene (6 bases). This CDR3 spans 17 amino acids. Germline CDR1 is SNHLY and CDR2 is FYNNEI. The V end was cut by 2 bases, the J end by 1 base, with 18 bases between.

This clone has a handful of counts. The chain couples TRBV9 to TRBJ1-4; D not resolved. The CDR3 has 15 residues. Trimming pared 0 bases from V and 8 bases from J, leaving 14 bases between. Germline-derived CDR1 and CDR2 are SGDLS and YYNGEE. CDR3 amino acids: CASSVEGGSREKLFF. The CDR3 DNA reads TGTGCCAGCAGCGTAGAGGGCGGGTCCAGGGAAAAACTGTTTTTT. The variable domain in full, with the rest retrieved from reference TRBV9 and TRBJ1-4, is DSGVTQTPKHLITATGQRVTLRCSPRSGDLSVYWYQQSLDQGLQFLIQYYNGEERAKGNILERFSAQQFPDLHSELNLSSLELGDSALYFCASSVEGGSREKLFFGSGTQLSVL.

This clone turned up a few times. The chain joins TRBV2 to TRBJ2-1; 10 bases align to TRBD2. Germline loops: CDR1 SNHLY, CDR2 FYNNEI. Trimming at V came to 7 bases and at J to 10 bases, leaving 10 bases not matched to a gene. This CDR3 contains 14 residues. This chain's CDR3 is CASKEREGSEEQFF. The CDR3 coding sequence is TGTGCCAGCAAAGAGCGGGAGGGCTCGGAGGAGCAGTTCTTC.

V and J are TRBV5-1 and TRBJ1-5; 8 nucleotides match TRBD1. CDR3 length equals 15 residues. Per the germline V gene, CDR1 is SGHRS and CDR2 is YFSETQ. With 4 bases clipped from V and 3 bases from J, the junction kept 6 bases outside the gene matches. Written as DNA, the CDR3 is TGCGCCAGCAGCCTGCAGGGGGCCCTCAATCAGCCCCAGCATTTT. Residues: CASSLQGALNQPQHF.

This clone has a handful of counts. CDR3 residues: CASSFPGGTYNEQFF. The CDR3 bases are TGTGCCAGCAGTTTCCCAGGGGGCACCTACAATGAGCAGTTCTTC. The chain couples TRBV27 to TRBJ2-1; 8 bases line up with TRBD1. Germline V gene data show CDR1 as MNHEY and CDR2 as SMNVEV (reference sequence). V was pared by 3 bases and J by 2 bases, with 3 bases of the junction left unmatched. The CDR3 runs to 15 residues.

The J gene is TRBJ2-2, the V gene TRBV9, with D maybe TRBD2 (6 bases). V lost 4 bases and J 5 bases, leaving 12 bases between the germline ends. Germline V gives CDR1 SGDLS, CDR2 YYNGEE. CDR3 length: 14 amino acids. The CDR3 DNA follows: TGTGCCAGCAGCATTGGCGGGGTTACCGGGGAGCTGTTTTTT. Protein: CASSIGGVTGELFF.

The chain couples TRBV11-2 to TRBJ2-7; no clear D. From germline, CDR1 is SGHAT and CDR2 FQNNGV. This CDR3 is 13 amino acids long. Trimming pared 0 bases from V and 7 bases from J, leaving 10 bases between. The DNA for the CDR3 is TGTGCCAGCAGCTTAGAGAGAGTCGGGGAGCAGTACTTC. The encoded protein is CASSLERVGEQYF.

CDR3 region: CASSIERGNTQYF. In nucleotides, the CDR3 is TGTGCCAGTAGTATCGAGCGGGGGAATACGCAGTATTTT. The chain employs TRBV19 and TRBJ2-3, with TRBD2 identical over 8 bases. The CDR3 is made up of 13 amino acids. Germline CDR1 and CDR2: LNHDA and SQIVND (reference sequence). V gave up 3 bases and J gave up 7 bases; unmatched junction bases: 3. The variable domain in full, with the rest retrieved from reference TRBV19 and TRBJ2-3, is DGGITQSPKYLFRKEGQNVTLSCEQNLNHDAMYWYRQDPGQGLRLIYYSQIVNDFQKGDIAEGYSVSREKKESFPLTVTSAQKNPTAFYLCASSIERGNTQYFGPGTRLTVL.

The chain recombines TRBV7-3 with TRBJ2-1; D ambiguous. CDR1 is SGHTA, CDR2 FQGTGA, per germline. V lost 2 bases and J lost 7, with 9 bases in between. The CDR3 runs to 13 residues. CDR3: CASSLGPSNEQFF. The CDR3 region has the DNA TGTGCCAGCAGCTTAGGGCCATCGAATGAGCAGTTCTTC.

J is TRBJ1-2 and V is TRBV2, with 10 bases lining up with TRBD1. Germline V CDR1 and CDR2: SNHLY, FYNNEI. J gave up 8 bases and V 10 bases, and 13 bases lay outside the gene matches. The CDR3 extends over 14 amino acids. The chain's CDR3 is CANSGTGAAMGYTF. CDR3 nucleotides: TGTGCCAACTCGGGGACAGGGGCTGCTATGGGCTACACCTTC.

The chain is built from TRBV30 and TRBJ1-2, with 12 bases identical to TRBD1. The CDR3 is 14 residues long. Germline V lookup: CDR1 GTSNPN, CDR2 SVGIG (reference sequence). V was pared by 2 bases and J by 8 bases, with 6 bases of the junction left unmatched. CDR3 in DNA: TGTGCCTGGAGTCCCGGGACAGGGGGCGAAGGCTACACCTTC. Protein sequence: CAWSPGTGGEGYTF.

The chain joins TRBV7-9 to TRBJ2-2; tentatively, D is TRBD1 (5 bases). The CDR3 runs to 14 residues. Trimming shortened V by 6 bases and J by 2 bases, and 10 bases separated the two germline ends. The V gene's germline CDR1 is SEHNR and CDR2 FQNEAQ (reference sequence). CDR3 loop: CASRFDSNTGELFF. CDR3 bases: TGTGCCAGCAGATTCGACAGCAACACCGGGGAGCTGTTTTTT.

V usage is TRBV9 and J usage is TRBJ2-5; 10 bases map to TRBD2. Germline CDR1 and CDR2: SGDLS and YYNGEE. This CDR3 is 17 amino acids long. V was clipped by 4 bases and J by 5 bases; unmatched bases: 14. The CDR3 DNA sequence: TGTGCCAGCAGCTCCCGAAGGTCAGCGGGAGGGGTGGAGACCCAGTACTTC. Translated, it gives CASSSRRSAGGVETQYF.

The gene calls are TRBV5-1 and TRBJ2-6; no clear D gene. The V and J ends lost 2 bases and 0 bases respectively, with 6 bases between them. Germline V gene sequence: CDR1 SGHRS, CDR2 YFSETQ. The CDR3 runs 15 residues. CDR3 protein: CASSLTSSGANVLTF. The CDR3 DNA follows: TGCGCCAGCAGCTTAACCAGCTCTGGGGCCAACGTCCTGACTTTC.

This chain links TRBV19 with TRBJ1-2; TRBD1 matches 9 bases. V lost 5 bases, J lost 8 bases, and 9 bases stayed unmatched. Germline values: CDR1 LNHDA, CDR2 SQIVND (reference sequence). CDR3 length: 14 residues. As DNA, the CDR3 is TGTGCCAGTAGTGATAAGGACAGGGGCGACGGCTACACCTTC. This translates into CASSDKDRGDGYTF.

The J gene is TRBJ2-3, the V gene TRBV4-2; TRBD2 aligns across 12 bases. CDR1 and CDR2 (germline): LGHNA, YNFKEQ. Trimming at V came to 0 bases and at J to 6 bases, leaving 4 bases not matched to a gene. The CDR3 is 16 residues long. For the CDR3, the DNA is TGTGCCAGCAGCCAAGATCTAGCGGGAGGGACCGATACGCAGTATTTT. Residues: CASSQDLAGGTDTQYF.

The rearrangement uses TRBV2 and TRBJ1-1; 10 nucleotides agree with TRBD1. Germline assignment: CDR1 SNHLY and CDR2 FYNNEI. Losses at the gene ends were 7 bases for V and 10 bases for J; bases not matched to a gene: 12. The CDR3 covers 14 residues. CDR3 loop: CASNLGTGAVGAFF. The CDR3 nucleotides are TGTGCCAGCAATTTAGGGACAGGGGCGGTCGGAGCTTTCTTT. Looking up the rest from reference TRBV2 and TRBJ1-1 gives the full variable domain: EPEVTQTPSHQVTQMGQEVILRCVPISNHLYFYWYRQILGQKVEFLVSFYNNEISEKSEIFDDQFSVERPDGSNFTLKIRSTKLEDSAMYFCASNLGTGAVGAFFGQGTRLTVV.